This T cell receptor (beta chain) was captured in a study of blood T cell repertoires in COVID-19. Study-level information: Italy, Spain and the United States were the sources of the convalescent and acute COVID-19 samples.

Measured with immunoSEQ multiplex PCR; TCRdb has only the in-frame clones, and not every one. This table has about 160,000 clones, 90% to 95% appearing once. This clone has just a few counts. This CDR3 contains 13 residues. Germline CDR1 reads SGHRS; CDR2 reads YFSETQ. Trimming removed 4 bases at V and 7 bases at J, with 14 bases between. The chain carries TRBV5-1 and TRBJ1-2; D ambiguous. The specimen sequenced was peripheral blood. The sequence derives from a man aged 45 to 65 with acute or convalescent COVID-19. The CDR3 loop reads CASSPGITGGYTF. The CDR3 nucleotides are TGCGCCAGCAGCCCCGGTATAACGGGTGGCTACACCTTC.